This TCR beta chain was sequenced in a study of blood T cell repertoires in COVID-19. The wider study: COVID-19 samples from acute and convalescent phases originated in the United States, Italy and Spain. Sources were T cells, B-cell-depleted T cells, or PBMCs; the material itself was cDNA or gDNA.

In the original analysis: How many nucleated cells were present was estimated from reference gene primer amplification. Using immunoSEQ multiplex PCR, the repertoire was profiled, and TCRdb retains in-frame clones only, with some absent. V, J and clone size were drawn from that table, and D and trimming were deduced from the DNA. The data contain roughly 280,000 clones, 83% of them seen just once; the ten biggest clones take up about 4.9%. Germline V gives CDR1 MDHEN, CDR2 SYDVKM. The junction had 12 bases not matched to a gene; V was cut back by 4 bases and J by 9 bases. The CDR3 has 16 amino acids.

The rearrangement links TRBV28 to TRBJ1-6; TRBD1 aligns across 7 bases. This receptor was taken from a man between 60 and 75 years old who had recovered from COVID-19. Sequenced material: peripheral blood. The CDR3 nucleotides are TGTGCCAGCAGTTCCCCCTCCCCGGGACAGAGTTCACCCCTCCACTTT. Its translation: CASSSPSPGQSSPLHF.